The entry that follows covers one TCR beta chain sequence. What it binds is not known. The data were taken from a study of T cell repertoires in cytomegalovirus infection. Looking at the study overall: CMV epitopes in the study were HLA-C-restricted (recently identified) and HLA-B-restricted (well studied). Study results and caveats: Clonotypes of TCR beta that were HLA-C-restricted and CMV-specific dominated the ex vivo response. Pooled public TCR beta family frequency picked out CMV carriers with the relevant HLA.

The V segment lost 2 bases and the J segment 4 bases; nucleotides outside the gene matches: 8. Germline V lookup: CDR1 SGHNT, CDR2 YYREEE (reference sequence). The CDR3 has 16 residues. TCRdb re-derived calls from the reads in MiXCR, one entry per CDR3 protein. The sample lists 830,000 or so distinct CDR3 sequences, approximately 29% occurring once. The sequence came from a human donor in good health (CMV status not recorded). Some clones in this sample may be carry-over from other donors' samples. The starting material was cultured CD8+ T cells from PBMCs, obtained from culture after CMV antigen stimulation. The J gene is TRBJ2-1, the V gene TRBV5-4; 8 nucleotides match TRBD2. In DNA form, the CDR3 reads TGTGCCAGCAGCTTCGTTTCGGGGGGGCCTTACAATGAGCAGTTCTTC. Protein product: CASSFVSGGPYNEQFF.